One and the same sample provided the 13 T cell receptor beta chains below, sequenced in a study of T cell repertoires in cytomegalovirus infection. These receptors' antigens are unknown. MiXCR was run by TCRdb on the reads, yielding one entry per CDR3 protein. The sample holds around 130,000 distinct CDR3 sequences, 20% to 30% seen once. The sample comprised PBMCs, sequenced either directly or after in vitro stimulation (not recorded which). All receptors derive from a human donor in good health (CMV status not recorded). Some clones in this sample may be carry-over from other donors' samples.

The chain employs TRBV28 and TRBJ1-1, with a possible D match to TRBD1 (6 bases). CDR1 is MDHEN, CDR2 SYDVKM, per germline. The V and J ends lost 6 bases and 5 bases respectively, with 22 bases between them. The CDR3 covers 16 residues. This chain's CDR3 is CASSPLGGVYGTEAFF. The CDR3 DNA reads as TGTGCCAGCAGCCCGTTAGGGGGTGTCTATGGGACTGAAGCTTTCTTT.

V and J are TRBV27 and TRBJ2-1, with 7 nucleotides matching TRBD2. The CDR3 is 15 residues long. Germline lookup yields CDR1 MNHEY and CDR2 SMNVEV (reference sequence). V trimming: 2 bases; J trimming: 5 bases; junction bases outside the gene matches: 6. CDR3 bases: TGTGCCAGCAGTTTAATGACTAGCTCGGACAATGAGCAGTTCTTC. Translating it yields CASSLMTSSDNEQFF.

The CDR3 region has the DNA TGTGCCAGCAGCCAGGGAACGCGGTCTGGGGCCAACGTCCTGACTTTC. Translated: CASSQGTRSGANVLTF. The J gene is TRBJ2-6, the V gene TRBV5-4, with a possible D match to TRBD1 (5 bases). CDR1 SGHNT and CDR2 YYREEE come from the germline V gene (reference sequence). This CDR3 has 16 residues. V shed 4 bases and J shed 1 base, with 12 bases lying between them.

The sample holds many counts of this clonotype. DNA for the CDR3: TGTGCCAGCAGCTTAGCATTGGTAGCGGGGGCTAATGGAGATACGCAGTATTTT. Translation gives CASSLALVAGANGDTQYF. This chain uses TRBV7-2 with TRBJ2-3; 9 positions agree with TRBD2. The CDR3 sequence is 18 residues long. Germline loops: CDR1 SGHTA, CDR2 FQGNSA. V shed 0 bases, J shed 5 bases, and the junction held 12 bases outside the gene matches.

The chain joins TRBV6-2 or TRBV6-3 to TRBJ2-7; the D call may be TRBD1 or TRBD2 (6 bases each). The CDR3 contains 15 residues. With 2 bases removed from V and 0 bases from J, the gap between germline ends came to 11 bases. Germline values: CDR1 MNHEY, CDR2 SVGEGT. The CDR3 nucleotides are TGTGCCAGCAGTTACGAAGGGGGGAGCTCCTACGAGCAGTACTTC. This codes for CASSYEGGSSYEQYF.

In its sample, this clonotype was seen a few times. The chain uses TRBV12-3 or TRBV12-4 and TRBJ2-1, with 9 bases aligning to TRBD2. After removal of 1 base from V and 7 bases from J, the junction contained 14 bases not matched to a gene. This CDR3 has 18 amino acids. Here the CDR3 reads CASSLGRAGGLGVNEQFF. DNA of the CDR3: TGTGCCAGCAGTTTAGGGCGAGCGGGAGGTCTGGGGGTGAATGAGCAGTTCTTC.

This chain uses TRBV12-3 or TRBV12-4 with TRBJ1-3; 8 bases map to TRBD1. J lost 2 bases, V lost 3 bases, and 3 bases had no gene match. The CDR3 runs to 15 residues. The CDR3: CASSFDRGPGNTIYF. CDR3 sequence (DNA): TGTGCCAGCAGTTTTGACAGGGGACCTGGAAACACCATATATTTT.

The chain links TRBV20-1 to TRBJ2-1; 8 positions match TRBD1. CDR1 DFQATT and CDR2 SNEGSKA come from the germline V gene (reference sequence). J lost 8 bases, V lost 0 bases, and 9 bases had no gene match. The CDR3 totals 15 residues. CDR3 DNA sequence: TGCAGTGCTAGAGATACCAGGGGGCGCAGTGATGAGCAGTTCTTC. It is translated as CSARDTRGRSDEQFF.

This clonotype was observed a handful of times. Written as DNA, the CDR3 is TGTGCCAGCAGCCGTCCCGGGACCGTGTACAATGAGCAGTTCTTC. Protein: CASSRPGTVYNEQFF. The chain carries TRBV7-9 and TRBJ2-1, with D perhaps TRBD1 or TRBD2 (5 bases each). CDR3 size: 15 residues. V was trimmed by 5 bases and J by 4 bases, leaving 15 bases between them. In germline, CDR1 is SEHNR, CDR2 FQNEAQ (reference sequence).

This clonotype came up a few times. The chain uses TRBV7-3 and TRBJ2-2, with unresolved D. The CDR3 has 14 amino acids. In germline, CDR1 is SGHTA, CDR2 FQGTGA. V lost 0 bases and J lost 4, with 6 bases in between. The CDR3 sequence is CASSLTEGTGELFF. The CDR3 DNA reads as TGTGCCAGCAGCTTAACAGAAGGCACCGGGGAGCTGTTTTTT. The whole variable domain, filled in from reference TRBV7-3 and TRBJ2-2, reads GAGVSQTPSNKVTEKGKYVELRCDPISGHTALYWYRQSLGQGPEFLIYFQGTGAADDSGLPNDRFFAVRPEGSVSTLKIQRTERGDSAVYLCASSLTEGTGELFFGEGSRLTVL.

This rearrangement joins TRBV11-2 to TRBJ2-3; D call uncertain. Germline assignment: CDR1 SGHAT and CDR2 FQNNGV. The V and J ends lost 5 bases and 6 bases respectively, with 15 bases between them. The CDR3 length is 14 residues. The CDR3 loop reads CASSRRQVADTQYF. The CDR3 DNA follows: TGTGCCAGCAGCAGAAGGCAGGTAGCCGATACGCAGTATTTT.

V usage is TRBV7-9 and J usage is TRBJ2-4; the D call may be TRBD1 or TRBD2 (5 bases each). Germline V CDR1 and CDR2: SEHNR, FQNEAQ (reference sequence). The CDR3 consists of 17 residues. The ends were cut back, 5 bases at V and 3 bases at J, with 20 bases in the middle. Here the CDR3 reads CASSRTTLGDGKNIQYF. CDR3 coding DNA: TGTGCCAGCAGCCGAACCACTTTGGGGGACGGCAAAAACATTCAGTACTTC.

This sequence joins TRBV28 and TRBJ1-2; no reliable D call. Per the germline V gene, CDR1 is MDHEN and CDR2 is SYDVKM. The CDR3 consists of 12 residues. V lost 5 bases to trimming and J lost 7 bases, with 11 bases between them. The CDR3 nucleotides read TGTGCCAGCAGTCTCCTACCCGTTGGCTACACCTTC. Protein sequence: CASSLLPVGYTF.